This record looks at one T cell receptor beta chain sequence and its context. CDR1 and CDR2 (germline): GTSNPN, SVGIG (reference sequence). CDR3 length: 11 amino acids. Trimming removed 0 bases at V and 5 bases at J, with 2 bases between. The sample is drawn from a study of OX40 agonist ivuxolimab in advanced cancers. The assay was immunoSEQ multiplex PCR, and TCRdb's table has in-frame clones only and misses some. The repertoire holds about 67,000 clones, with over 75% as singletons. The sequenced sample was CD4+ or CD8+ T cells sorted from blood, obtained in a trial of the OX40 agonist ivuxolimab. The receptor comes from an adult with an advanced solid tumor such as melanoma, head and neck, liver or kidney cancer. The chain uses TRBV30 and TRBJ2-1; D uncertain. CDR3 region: CAWSVNNEQFF. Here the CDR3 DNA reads TGTGCCTGGAGTGTAAACAATGAGCAGTTCTTC.